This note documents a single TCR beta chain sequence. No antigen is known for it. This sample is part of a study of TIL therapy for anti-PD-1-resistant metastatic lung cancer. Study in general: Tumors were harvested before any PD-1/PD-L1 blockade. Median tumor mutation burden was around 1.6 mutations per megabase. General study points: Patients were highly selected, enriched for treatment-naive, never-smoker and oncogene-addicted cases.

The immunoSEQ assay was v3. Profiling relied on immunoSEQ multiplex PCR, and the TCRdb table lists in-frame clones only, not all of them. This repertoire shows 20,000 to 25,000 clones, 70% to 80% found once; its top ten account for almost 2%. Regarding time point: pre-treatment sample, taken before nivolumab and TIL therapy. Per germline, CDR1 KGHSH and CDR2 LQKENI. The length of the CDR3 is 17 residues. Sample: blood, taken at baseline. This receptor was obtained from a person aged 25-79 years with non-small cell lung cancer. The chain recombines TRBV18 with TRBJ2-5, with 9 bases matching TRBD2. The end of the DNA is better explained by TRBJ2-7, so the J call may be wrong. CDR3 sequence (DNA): TGTGCCAGCACTACCCATGGAAGACTAGCGGTCTCCTACGAGCAGTACTTC. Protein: CASTTHGRLAVSYEQYF.